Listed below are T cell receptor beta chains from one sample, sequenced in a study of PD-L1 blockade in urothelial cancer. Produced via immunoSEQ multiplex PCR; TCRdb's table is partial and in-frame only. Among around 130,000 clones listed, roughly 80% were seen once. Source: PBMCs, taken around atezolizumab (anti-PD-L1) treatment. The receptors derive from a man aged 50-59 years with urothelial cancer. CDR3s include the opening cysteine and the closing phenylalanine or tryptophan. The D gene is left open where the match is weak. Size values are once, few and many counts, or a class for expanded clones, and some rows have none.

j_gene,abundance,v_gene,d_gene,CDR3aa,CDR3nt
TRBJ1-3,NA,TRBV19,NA,CASSNFPGPFRNTIYF,TGTGCCAGTAGTAACTTCCCGGGTCCCTTCCGAAACACCATATATTTT
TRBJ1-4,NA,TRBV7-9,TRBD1,CASRTVGRGPEKLFF,TGTGCCAGCAGGACCGTGGGCAGGGGGCCTGAAAAACTGTTTTTT
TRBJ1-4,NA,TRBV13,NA,CASSLRPQGRANEKLFF,TGTGCCAGCAGCTTACGCCCACAGGGCAGGGCTAATGAAAAACTGTTTTTT
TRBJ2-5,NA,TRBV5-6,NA,CASSLGPFPQETQYF,TGTGCCAGCAGCTTGGGTCCGTTCCCCCAAGAGACCCAGTACTTC
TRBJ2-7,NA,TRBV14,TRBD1,CASSLPGTGIYEQYF,TGTGCCAGCAGCCTACCCGGGACAGGGATATACGAGCAGTACTTC
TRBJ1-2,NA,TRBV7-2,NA,CASSLGYSLLHGYTF,TGTGCCAGCAGCTTAGGCTACAGCCTCTTGCATGGTTACACCTTC
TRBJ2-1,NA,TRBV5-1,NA,CASSLGQFSYNEQFF,TGCGCCAGCAGCTTAGGACAGTTCTCCTACAATGAGCAGTTCTTC
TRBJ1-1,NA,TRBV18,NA,CASSRGQNTEAFF,TGTGCCAGCTCACGGGGACAGAACACTGAAGCTTTCTTT
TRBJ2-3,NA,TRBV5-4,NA,CASRAGGTITDTQYF,TGTGCCAGCAGAGCCGGCGGAACTATCACAGATACGCAGTATTTT
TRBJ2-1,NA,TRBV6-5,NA,CASSPGQLTYNEQFF,TGTGCCAGCAGTCCAGGACAGCTGACTTACAATGAGCAGTTCTTC
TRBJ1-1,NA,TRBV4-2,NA,CASSRIDRPNTEAFF,TGTGCCAGCAGCCGAATAGACAGGCCGAACACTGAAGCTTTCTTT
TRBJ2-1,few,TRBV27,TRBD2,CASTRRESPYNEQFF,TGTGCCAGCACCCGGCGGGAGAGCCCTTACAATGAGCAGTTCTTC
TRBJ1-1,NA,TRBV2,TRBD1,CASSVGQGRTEAFF,TGTGCCAGCAGTGTCGGACAGGGTAGGACTGAAGCTTTCTTT
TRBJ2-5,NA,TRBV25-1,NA,CASSPFRGRAETQYF,TGTGCCAGCAGTCCCTTCAGGGGAAGGGCAGAGACCCAATACTTC
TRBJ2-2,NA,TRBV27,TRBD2,CASSWGLAGANTGELFF,TGTGCCAGCAGTTGGGGACTAGCGGGGGCGAACACCGGGGAGCTGTTTTTT
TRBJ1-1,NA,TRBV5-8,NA,CASSLQGDTEAFF,TGTGCCAGCAGCCTACAGGGCGACACTGAAGCTTTCTTT
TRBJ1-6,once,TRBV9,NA,CASSPVGGQNSPLHF,TGTGCCAGCAGCCCAGTGGGGGGGCAGAATTCACCCCTCCACTTT
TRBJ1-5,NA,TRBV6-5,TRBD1,CASSYAGGGNQPQHF,TGTGCCAGCAGTTATGCAGGGGGTGGCAATCAGCCCCAGCATTTT
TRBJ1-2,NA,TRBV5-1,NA,CASSLTTGPNYGYTF,TGCGCCAGCAGCTTGACTACAGGGCCTAACTATGGCTACACCTTC
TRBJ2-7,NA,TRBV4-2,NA,CASSQDQRGYEQYF,TGTGCCAGCAGCCAAGATCAGAGGGGGTACGAGCAGTACTTC
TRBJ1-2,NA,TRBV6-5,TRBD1,CASGARGTGYTF,TGTGCCAGCGGTGCCAGGGGGACCGGCTACACCTTC
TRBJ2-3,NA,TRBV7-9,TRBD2,CASSIPLGGSGTDTQYF,TGTGCCAGCAGTATTCCTCTCGGGGGGAGCGGCACAGATACGCAGTATTTT
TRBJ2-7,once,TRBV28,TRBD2,CASSLSGGSYEQYF,TGTGCCAGCAGTTTATCGGGAGGCTCCTACGAGCAGTACTTC
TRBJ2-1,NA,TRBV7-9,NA,CASMRTGAINEQFF,TGTGCCAGCATGAGAACGGGAGCGATAAATGAGCAGTTCTTC
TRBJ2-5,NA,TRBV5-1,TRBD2,CASSTLVSGTSGRGGQETQYF,TGCGCCAGCAGCACCCTGGTATCAGGGACTAGCGGGAGGGGCGGCCAAGAGACCCAGTACTTC
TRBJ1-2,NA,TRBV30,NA,CAWSVSLSGYTF,TGTGCCTGGAGTGTATCCCTCAGTGGCTACACCTTC
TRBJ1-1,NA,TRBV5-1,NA,CASSLVGATEAFF,TGCGCCAGCAGCTTGGTGGGGGCCACTGAAGCTTTCTTT
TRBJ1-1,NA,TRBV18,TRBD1,CASSVTTGTEAFF,TGTGCCAGCTCAGTAACGACAGGGACTGAAGCTTTCTTT
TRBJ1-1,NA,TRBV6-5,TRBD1,CASRNQGGTEAFF,TGTGCCAGCAGAAACCAGGGGGGTACTGAAGCTTTCTTT
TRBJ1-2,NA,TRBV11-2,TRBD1,CASSLVTGGHSNYGYTF,TGTGCCAGCAGCTTAGTCACAGGGGGGCACAGTAACTATGGCTACACCTTC
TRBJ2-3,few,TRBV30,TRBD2,CAWSVGSGSHADTQYF,TGTGCCTGGAGTGTAGGTAGCGGGAGTCACGCAGATACGCAGTATTTT
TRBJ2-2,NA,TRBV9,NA,CASSVGTVNTGELFF,TGTGCCAGCAGCGTAGGGACAGTCAACACCGGGGAGCTGTTTTTT
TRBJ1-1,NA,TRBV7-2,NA,CASSLDIRAVEAFF,TGTGCCAGCAGCTTAGATATTCGCGCTGTTGAAGCTTTCTTT
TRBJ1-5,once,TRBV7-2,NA,CASSPRVSQPQHF,TGTGCCAGCAGCCCCAGGGTTAGCCAGCCCCAGCATTTT
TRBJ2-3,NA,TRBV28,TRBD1,CATAGGQPTDTQYF,TGTGCCACCGCTGGGGGACAGCCCACAGATACGCAGTATTTT
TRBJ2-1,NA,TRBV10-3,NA,CAISDTPGYEQFF,TGTGCCATCAGTGATACCCCTGGCTATGAGCAGTTCTTC
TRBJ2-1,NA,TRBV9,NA,CASSAADRLDEQFF,TGTGCCAGCAGCGCCGCCGACAGACTAGATGAGCAGTTCTTC
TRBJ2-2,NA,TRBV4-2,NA,CASSQDRRARELFF,TGTGCCAGCAGCCAAGATCGGCGGGCCCGGGAGCTGTTTTTT
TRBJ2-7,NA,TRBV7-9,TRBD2,CASSSIGTSGDNYEQYF,TGTGCCAGCAGCTCTATTGGGACTAGCGGGGATAATTACGAGCAGTACTTC
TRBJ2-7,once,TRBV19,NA,CASSDSLYEQYF,TGTGCCAGTAGTGACAGCCTCTACGAGCAGTACTTC
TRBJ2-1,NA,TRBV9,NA,CASSPTTENEQFF,TGTGCCAGCAGCCCGACGACAGAAAATGAGCAGTTCTTC
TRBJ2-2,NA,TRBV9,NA,CASSVDGGNTGELFF,TGTGCCAGCAGCGTAGACGGGGGTAACACCGGGGAGCTGTTTTTT
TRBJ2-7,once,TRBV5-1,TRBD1,CASSEGPGQTYEQYF,TGCGCCAGCAGCGAAGGTCCGGGACAGACCTACGAGCAGTACTTC
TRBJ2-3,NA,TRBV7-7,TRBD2,CASSLGLAGGTDTQYF,TGTGCTAGCAGCTTGGGGCTAGCGGGAGGGACAGATACGCAGTATTTT
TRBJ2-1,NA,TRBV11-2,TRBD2,CASSWGLAGGNEQFF,TGTGCCAGCAGCTGGGGACTAGCGGGAGGTAATGAGCAGTTCTTC
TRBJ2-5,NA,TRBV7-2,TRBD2,CASSYGLAGNQETQYF,TGTGCCAGCAGCTACGGACTAGCGGGGAACCAAGAGACCCAGTACTTC
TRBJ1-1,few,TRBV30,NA,CAWSVTGLNTEAFF,TGTGCCTGGAGTGTTACGGGGTTGAACACTGAAGCTTTCTTT
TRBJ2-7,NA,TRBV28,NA,CASTARVYEQYF,TGTGCCAGCACCGCCAGGGTCTACGAGCAGTACTTC
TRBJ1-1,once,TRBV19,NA,CASSIRPGFVNTEAFF,TGTGCCAGTAGTATTCGGCCAGGGTTTGTGAACACTGAAGCTTTCTTT
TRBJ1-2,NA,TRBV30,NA,CAWSDPGYGYTF,TGTGCCTGGAGTGATCCAGGGTATGGCTACACCTTC
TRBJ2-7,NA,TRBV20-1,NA,CSARSGYEQYF,TGCAGTGCTAGATCGGGGTACGAGCAGTACTTC
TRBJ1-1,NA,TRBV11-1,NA,CASSLDQGSGTEAFF,TGTGCCAGCAGCTTAGATCAGGGAAGTGGCACTGAAGCTTTCTTT
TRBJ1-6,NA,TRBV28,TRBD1,CASSLGRGPPPLHF,TGTGCCAGCAGTTTAGGTAGGGGGCCCCCACCCCTCCACTTT
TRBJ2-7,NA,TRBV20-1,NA,CSAGTGSGQYF,TGCAGTGCTGGAACGGGGTCAGGGCAGTACTTC
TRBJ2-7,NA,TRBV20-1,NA,CSAQTGYEQYF,TGCAGTGCCCAGACAGGCTACGAGCAGTACTTC
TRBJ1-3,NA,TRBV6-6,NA,CASSYSAVSGNTIYF,TGTGCCAGCAGTTACTCGGCGGTCTCTGGAAACACCATATATTTT
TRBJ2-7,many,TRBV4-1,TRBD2,CASSRSGTSGSPYEQYF,TGCGCCAGCAGCCGGTCCGGGACTAGCGGGAGTCCCTACGAGCAGTACTTC
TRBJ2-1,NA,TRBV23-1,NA,CASSHLPGSYNEQFF,TGCGCCAGCAGCCATCTCCCGGGGTCCTACAATGAGCAGTTCTTC
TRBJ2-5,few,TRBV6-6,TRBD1,CASRPGQGSVETQYF,TGTGCCAGCAGACCGGGACAGGGAAGTGTAGAGACCCAGTACTTC
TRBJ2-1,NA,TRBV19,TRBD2,CASTGGTSVRSDEQFF,TGTGCCAGTACTGGGGGGACTAGCGTCCGGTCCGATGAGCAGTTCTTC